What follows are 29 T cell receptor beta chains derived from one specimen sequenced in a study of T cells in Graves' hyperthyroidism and ophthalmopathy. RNA transcripts served as the template for amplifying TCR beta CDR3 regions. HTBI primers were employed in a first-round RT-PCR of the TCR CDR3. TCRdb fed the multiplex PCR reads into MiXCR, producing one record per CDR3 protein. The sample records some 500,000 distinct CDR3 sequences, about 15% being singletons. The specimen was blood. These TCRs come from a young woman with Graves' hyperthyroidism.

The rearrangement links TRBV10-3 to TRBJ1-5, with D uncertain. V was cut by 3 bases and J by 1 base, with 16 bases left in between. The CDR3 extends over 17 amino acids. The germline V gene encodes CDR1 ENHRY and CDR2 SYGVKD. The CDR3 protein is CAISDVRPAPSNQPQHF. The CDR3 nucleotides are TGTGCCATCAGTGATGTCCGCCCGGCACCCAGCAATCAGCCCCAGCATTTT.

Many counts were recorded for this clonotype. Mismatch with germline at one junction end may stem from a read error. The chain links TRBV12-3 or TRBV12-4 to TRBJ2-7; TRBD1 aligns across 9 bases. The CDR3 consists of 14 residues. DNA of the CDR3: TGTGCCAGCAGCTTAGGGACAGGGCTCTACGAGCAGTACTTC. Residues: CASSLGTGLYEQYF.

In its sample, this clonotype was seen many times. The chain couples TRBV12-3 or TRBV12-4 to TRBJ2-4; D may match TRBD1 or TRBD2 (6 bases each). This CDR3 region has 14 residues. Between the trimmed V and J ends, which lost 4 bases and 7 bases, there was a span of 14 bases. CDR3 protein: CASSYQGRNNIQYF. The CDR3 DNA follows: TGTGCCAGCAGTTATCAGGGGAGGAATAACATTCAGTACTTC.

This clonotype was seen many times. This sequence joins TRBV4-1 and TRBJ1-5, with TRBD1 matching 8 bases. Per the germline V gene, CDR1 is MGHRA and CDR2 is YSYEKL. The CDR3 extends over 16 amino acids. J was trimmed by 2 bases and V by 0 bases; bases with no gene match: 3. The CDR3 nucleotides read TGCGCCAGCAGCCAAGATTTGACAGGGGGCAATCAGCCCCAGCATTTT. Translated, it gives CASSQDLTGGNQPQHF.

There are many counts of this clonotype. The J gene is TRBJ2-7, the V gene TRBV24-1; no reliable D call. CDR1 is KGHDR, CDR2 SFDVKD, per germline. The V gene lost 3 bases and the J gene lost 3 bases, with 5 bases spanning the gap. The CDR3 consists of 12 residues. CDR3 sequence reads: CATSDGLYEQYF. CDR3 nucleotide sequence: TGTGCCACCAGTGATGGCCTCTACGAGCAGTACTTC.

The gene calls are TRBV30 and TRBJ2-2; 9 bases agree with TRBD1. Losses at the gene ends were 2 bases for V and 5 bases for J; bases not matched to a gene: 3. Per the germline V gene, CDR1 is GTSNPN and CDR2 is SVGIG (reference sequence). The CDR3 loop spans 14 amino acids. CDR3 in amino acids: CAWSTGGLTGELFF. CDR3 in DNA: TGTGCCTGGAGTACAGGGGGCTTGACCGGGGAGCTGTTTTTT. Complete variable domain (other parts from reference TRBV30 and TRBJ2-2): SQTIHQWPATLVQPVGSPLSLECTVEGTSNPNLYWYRQAAGRGLQLLFYSVGIGQISSEVPQNLSASRPQDRQFILSSKKLLLSDSGFYLCAWSTGGLTGELFFGEGSRLTVL.

This clonotype was seen more than once but under ten times. The chain combines TRBV10-1 with TRBJ2-1, with TRBD2 matching over 9 bases. The J segment lost 8 bases and the V segment lost 0 bases, leaving 2 bases of the junction unmatched. CDR3 size: 14 residues. CDR1 is WNHNN and CDR2 is SYGVQD in the germline V gene (reference sequence). Written as DNA, the CDR3 is TGCGCCAGCAGTGAGTCTAGCGGGAGCGATGAGCAGTTCTTC. Its protein is CASSESSGSDEQFF.

This clonotype was seen at least ten times. This chain links TRBV2 with TRBJ2-1, with 8 bases lining up with TRBD1. This CDR3 is 12 amino acids long. Germline values: CDR1 SNHLY, CDR2 FYNNEI. The V segment lost 4 bases and the J segment 14 bases; nucleotides outside the gene matches: 7. The CDR3 region is CASSVDRAREFF. Written as DNA, the CDR3 is TGTGCCAGCAGTGTGGACAGGGCGAGGGAGTTCTTC.

This clonotype was observed a handful of times. The J gene is TRBJ2-4, the V gene TRBV27; D may be TRBD1 (5 bases). The germline CDR1 and CDR2 sequences are MNHEY and SMNVEV (reference sequence). This CDR3 is 15 amino acids long. The germline V and J ends were trimmed by 3 bases and 1 base, with 10 bases remaining between them. Here the CDR3 DNA reads TGTGCCAGCAGTTTTAGGGGTTGGGCCAAAAACATTCAGTACTTC. Protein: CASSFRGWAKNIQYF.

CDR3 residues: CSVVTQVTGYTF. The CDR3 nucleotides read TGCAGCGTTGTTACCCAGGTTACTGGCTACACCTTC. The rearrangement links TRBV29-1 to TRBJ1-2, with D hard to call. The CDR3 consists of 12 residues. Trimming removed 4 bases from V and 7 bases from J, with 13 bases in between. From germline, CDR1 is SQVTM and CDR2 ANQGSEA.

This clonotype was picked up a small number of times. The chain combines TRBV11-3 with TRBJ2-1; D ambiguous. This CDR3 spans 13 amino acids. Germline lookup yields CDR1 SGHNT and CDR2 YENEEA. V dropped 5 bases and J dropped 5 bases, with 10 bases sitting between them. The CDR3 DNA is TGTGCCAGCAGCCCCCCGGTGCACAATGAGCAGTTCTTC. It encodes CASSPPVHNEQFF. The variable domain in full, completed from reference TRBV11-3 and TRBJ2-1, reads EAGVVQSPRYKIIEKKQPVAFWCNPISGHNTLYWYLQNLGQGPELLIRYENEEAVDDSQLPKDRFSAERLKGVDSTLKIQPAELGDSAVYLCASSPPVHNEQFFGPGTRLTVL.

This sequence joins TRBV25-1 and TRBJ1-2; possible D gene TRBD1, 6 bases. Germline values: CDR1 MGHDK, CDR2 SYGVNS. The CDR3 has 15 residues. Trimming removed 7 bases from V and 7 bases from J, with 22 bases in between. The CDR3 reads CASTPGSAGVGGYTF. In DNA, the CDR3 is TGTGCCAGCACCCCTGGGTCGGCAGGGGTCGGTGGCTACACCTTC.

This clonotype was observed many times. The gene calls are TRBV3-1 and TRBJ2-2, with 11 bases fitting TRBD2. The V gene end was trimmed by 0 bases and the J gene end by 5 bases; junction bases not matched to a gene: 11. Per the germline V gene, CDR1 is LGHDT and CDR2 is YNNKEL (reference sequence). CDR3 length: 19 residues. For the CDR3, the DNA is TGTGCCAGCAGCCAAGAAGGTCCCCCGACTAGCGGGGCGACCGGGGAGCTGTTTTTT. It encodes CASSQEGPPTSGATGELFF. Drawing the rest from reference TRBV3-1 and TRBJ2-2, the complete variable domain is DTAVSQTPKYLVTQMGNDKSIKCEQNLGHDTMYWYKQDSKKFLKIMFSYNNKELIINETVPNRFSPKSPDKAHLNLHINSLELGDSAVYFCASSQEGPPTSGATGELFFGEGSRLTVL.

The J gene is TRBJ1-6, the V gene TRBV30; tentative D call: TRBD1 (5 bases). Between the trimmed V and J ends, which lost 4 bases and 0 bases, there was a span of 16 bases. CDR3 size: 17 residues. Germline-derived CDR1 and CDR2 are GTSNPN and SVGIG (reference sequence). CDR3 DNA sequence: TGTGCCTGGACCCCCGGGGACCCCCGCTCCTATAATTCACCCCTCCACTTT. Translation: CAWTPGDPRSYNSPLHF.

This clonotype was found many times. The V call is TRBV11-3, the J call TRBJ2-1; 7 bases agree with TRBD2. Germline-derived CDR1 and CDR2 are SGHNT and YENEEA. The CDR3 spans 16 residues. Trimming removed 0 bases from V and 2 bases from J; junction bases left unmatched: 4. The CDR3 bases are TGTGCCAGCAGCTTAGACTCAGGACTAGCCTACAATGAGCAGTTCTTC. Encoded protein: CASSLDSGLAYNEQFF.

The chain uses TRBV30 and TRBJ1-1, with no clear D. The V gene lost 4 bases and the J gene lost 0 bases, with 9 bases spanning the gap. The CDR3 consists of 13 residues. Germline V gene data show CDR1 as GTSNPN and CDR2 as SVGIG (reference sequence). CDR3 sequence: CAWTGNLNTEAFF. The CDR3 DNA sequence: TGTGCCTGGACGGGGAACTTGAACACTGAAGCTTTCTTT.

The sample holds many counts of this clonotype. The chain employs TRBV18 and TRBJ1-2, with a possible D match to TRBD1 (6 bases). Germline V gene lookup returns CDR1 KGHSH and CDR2 LQKENI. The CDR3 spans 13 residues. V lost 10 bases and J lost 1, with 13 bases in between. CDR3 bases: TGTGCCAACCGCAAGGACAGTAACTATGGCTACACCTTC. Its protein product is CANRKDSNYGYTF.

This clonotype was seen a few times. A much larger clone lies a single base off, so this may be a read error. This chain joins TRBV24-1 and TRBJ2-7; 10 nucleotides match TRBD1. This CDR3 spans 18 amino acids. V trimming: 12 bases; J trimming: 0 bases; junction bases outside the gene matches: 19. In germline, CDR1 is KGHDR, CDR2 SFDVKD. CDR3 in DNA: TGTGCCGCCGCAACCGGGACAGGGGCCATACTGAGCTCCTACGAGCAGTACTTC. It is translated as CAAATGTGAILSSYEQYF.

This clonotype was detected only a few times. This rearrangement joins TRBV12-5 to TRBJ1-2; 7 bases agree with TRBD1. Germline V lookup: CDR1 LGHNT, CDR2 FRNRAP. Trimming took 6 bases from V and 4 from J; bases not matched to a gene: 8. CDR3 size: 14 residues. Here the CDR3 DNA reads TGTGCTAGTGGAATCGGGACAGCGCTCTATGGCTACACCTTC. This codes for CASGIGTALYGYTF.

This clonotype was observed at least ten times. The chain has TRBV5-1 and TRBJ2-1; 8 nucleotides agree with TRBD2. CDR1 and CDR2 (germline): SGHRS, YFSETQ. The CDR3 contains 14 residues. V lost 4 bases and J lost 2; bases outside the gene matches: 2. The CDR3 nucleotides read TGCGCCAGCAGCGGGGGACTAGCCTACAATGAGCAGTTCTTC. Translating gives CASSGGLAYNEQFF. The full variable domain, its missing parts supplied by reference TRBV5-1 and TRBJ2-1, is KAGVTQTPRYLIKTRGQQVTLSCSPISGHRSVSWYQQTPGQGLQFLFEYFSETQRNKGNFPGRFSGRQFSNSRSEMNVSTLELGDSALYLCASSGGLAYNEQFFGPGTRLTVL.

The table lists this clonotype with a few counts. The chain is built from TRBV9 and TRBJ2-5; 11 bases line up with TRBD2. CDR1 and CDR2 from the germline V gene are SGDLS and YYNGEE. The J segment lost 5 bases and the V segment lost 4 bases, leaving 10 bases of the junction unmatched. The CDR3 has 16 residues. CDR3 region: CASSPRLAGFGETQYF. CDR3 nucleotides: TGTGCCAGCAGCCCTCGACTAGCGGGATTTGGGGAGACCCAGTACTTC.

The sample holds many counts of this clonotype. The CDR3 loop reads CASSPASGSSSYEQYF. DNA for the CDR3: TGTGCCAGCTCACCAGCTAGCGGGAGTTCTTCCTACGAGCAGTACTTC. V usage is TRBV18 and J usage is TRBJ2-7; 10 bases line up with TRBD2. V was pared by 2 bases and J by 1 base, with 5 bases of the junction left unmatched. This CDR3 is 16 amino acids long. Germline lookup yields CDR1 KGHSH and CDR2 LQKENI.

The chain is built from TRBV12-3 or TRBV12-4 and TRBJ2-2; D may be TRBD2 (5 bases). The V end lost 6 bases, the J end lost 7 bases, and 9 bases lay between the germline ends. The CDR3 sequence is 12 residues long. The CDR3 region has the DNA TGTGCCAGCAGGCCAGCGGTCGGGGAGCTGTTTTTT. Translated, it gives CASRPAVGELFF.

The table lists this clonotype with many counts. The chain links TRBV2 to TRBJ1-2; no reliable D call. Germline V CDR1 and CDR2: SNHLY, FYNNEI. The CDR3 is made up of 11 amino acids. CDR3 in amino acids: CGVRNLYGYTF. For the CDR3, the DNA is TGTGGCGTCAGAAATCTCTATGGCTACACCTTC.

This clonotype was detected ten times or more. The chain couples TRBV12-3 or TRBV12-4 to TRBJ2-5; no definite D call. This CDR3 has 12 amino acids. V lost 5 bases, J lost 5 bases, and 9 bases lay in between. This chain's CDR3 is CASSTSSETQYF. The CDR3 region has the DNA TGTGCCAGCAGTACCTCATCGGAGACCCAGTACTTC.

This rearrangement joins TRBV20-1 to TRBJ2-1; 8 nucleotides line up with TRBD2. The CDR3 totals 17 residues. CDR1 and CDR2 from the germline V gene are DFQATT and SNEGSKA (reference sequence). V dropped 6 bases and J dropped 3; count of bases not matched to a gene: 16. This CDR3 is CSAHPRPAGAFYNEQFF. The CDR3 DNA sequence: TGCAGTGCGCACCCCCGGCCAGCGGGAGCCTTCTACAATGAGCAGTTCTTC.

The table lists this clonotype with many counts. CDR3 loop: CSADIENTEAFF. CDR3 nucleotides: TGCAGTGCCGACATCGAGAACACTGAAGCTTTCTTT. The chain joins TRBV20-1 to TRBJ1-1; no definite D call. Looked up from germline, CDR1 is DFQATT and CDR2 is SNEGSKA (reference sequence). The CDR3 covers 12 residues. V shed 6 bases and J shed 1 base, with 9 bases lying between them.

This clonotype was detected ten times or more. The chain uses TRBV19 and TRBJ2-2, with D unclear. Germline CDR1 and CDR2: LNHDA and SQIVND (reference sequence). Trimming cost V 4 bases and J 6 bases, with 6 bases left between them. This CDR3 contains 12 residues. CDR3 amino acids: CASSTPPGELFF. DNA of the CDR3: TGTGCCAGTAGTACACCACCCGGGGAGCTGTTTTTT.

J is TRBJ2-3 and V is TRBV12-3 or TRBV12-4; 8 nucleotides line up with TRBD1. The V segment lost 5 bases and the J segment 3 bases; nucleotides outside the gene matches: 16. The CDR3 runs to 18 residues. CDR3 bases: TGTGCCAGCAGTCCCCCCAGCGACAGGGGTCTTTATACAGATACGCAGTATTTT. Translation: CASSPPSDRGLYTDTQYF.